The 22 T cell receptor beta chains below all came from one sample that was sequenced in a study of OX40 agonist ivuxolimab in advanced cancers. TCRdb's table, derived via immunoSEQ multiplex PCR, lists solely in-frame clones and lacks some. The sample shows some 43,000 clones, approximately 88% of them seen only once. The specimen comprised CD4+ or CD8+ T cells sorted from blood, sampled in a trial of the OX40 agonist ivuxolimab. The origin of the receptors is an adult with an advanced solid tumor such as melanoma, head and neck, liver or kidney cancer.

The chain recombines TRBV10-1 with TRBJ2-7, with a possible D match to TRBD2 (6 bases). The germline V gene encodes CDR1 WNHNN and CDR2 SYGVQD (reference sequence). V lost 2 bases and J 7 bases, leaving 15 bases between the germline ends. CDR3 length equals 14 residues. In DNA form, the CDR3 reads TGCGCCAGCAGTGAGGGCTCGATACGGGGGGAGCAGTACTTC. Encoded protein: CASSEGSIRGEQYF.

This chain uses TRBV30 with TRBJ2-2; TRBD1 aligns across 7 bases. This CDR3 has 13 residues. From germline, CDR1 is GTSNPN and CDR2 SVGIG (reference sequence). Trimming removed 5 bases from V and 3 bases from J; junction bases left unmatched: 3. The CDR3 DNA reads TGTGCCTGGCAGACAGGGCACACCGGGGAGCTGTTTTTT. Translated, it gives CAWQTGHTGELFF.

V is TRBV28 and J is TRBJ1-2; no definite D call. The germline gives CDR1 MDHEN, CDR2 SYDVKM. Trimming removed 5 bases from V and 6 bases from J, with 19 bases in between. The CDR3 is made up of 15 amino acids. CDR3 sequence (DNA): TGTGCCAGCAGTCCCCATGAGACAAGGCTGAATGGCTACACCTTC. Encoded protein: CASSPHETRLNGYTF.

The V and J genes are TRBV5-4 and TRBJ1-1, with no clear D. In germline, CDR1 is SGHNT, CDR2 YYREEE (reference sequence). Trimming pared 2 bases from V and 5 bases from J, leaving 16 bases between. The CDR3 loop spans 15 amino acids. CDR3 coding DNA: TGTGCCAGCAGCTTAACCCCTCTCGATTATACTGAAGCTTTCTTT. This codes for CASSLTPLDYTEAFF.

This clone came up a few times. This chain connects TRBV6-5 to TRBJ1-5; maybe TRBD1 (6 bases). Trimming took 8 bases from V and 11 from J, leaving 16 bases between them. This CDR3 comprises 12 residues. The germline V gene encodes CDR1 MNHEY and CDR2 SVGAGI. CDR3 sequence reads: CASSSATGSQHF. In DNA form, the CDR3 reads TGTGCCAGCTCAAGCGCGACAGGTTCCCAGCATTTT.

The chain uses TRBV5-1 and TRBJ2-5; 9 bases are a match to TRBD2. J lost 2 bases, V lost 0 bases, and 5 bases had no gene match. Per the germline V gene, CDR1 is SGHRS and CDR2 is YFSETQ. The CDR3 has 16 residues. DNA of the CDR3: TGCGCCAGCAGCTTGGGGGCTAGCGGGGCTCAAGAGACCCAGTACTTC. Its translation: CASSLGASGAQETQYF.

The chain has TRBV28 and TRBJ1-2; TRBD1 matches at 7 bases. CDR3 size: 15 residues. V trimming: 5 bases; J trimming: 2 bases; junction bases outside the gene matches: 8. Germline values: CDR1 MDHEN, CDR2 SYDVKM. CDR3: CASSRPGTANYGYTF. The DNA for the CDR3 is TGTGCCAGCAGTAGACCCGGGACAGCGAACTATGGCTACACCTTC.

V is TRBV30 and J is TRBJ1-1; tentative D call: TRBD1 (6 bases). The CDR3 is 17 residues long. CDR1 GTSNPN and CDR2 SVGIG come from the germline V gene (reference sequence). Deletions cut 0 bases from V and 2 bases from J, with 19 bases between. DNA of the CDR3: TGTGCCTGGAGTGTGTGGGGGGGGCCTAGAGTAAACACTGAAGCTTTCTTT. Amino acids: CAWSVWGGPRVNTEAFF.

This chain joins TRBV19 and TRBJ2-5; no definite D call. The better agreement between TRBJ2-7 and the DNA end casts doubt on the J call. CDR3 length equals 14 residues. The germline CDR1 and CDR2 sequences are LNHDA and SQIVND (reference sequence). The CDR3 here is CASSAFAGDYEQYF. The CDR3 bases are TGTGCCAGTAGTGCGTTCGCAGGTGATTACGAGCAGTACTTC.

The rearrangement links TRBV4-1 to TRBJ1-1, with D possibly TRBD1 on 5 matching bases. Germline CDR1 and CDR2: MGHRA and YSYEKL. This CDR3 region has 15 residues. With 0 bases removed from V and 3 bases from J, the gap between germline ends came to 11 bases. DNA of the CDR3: TGCGCCAGCAGCCAAGACGTCCAGGGCTACACTGAAGCTTTCTTT. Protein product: CASSQDVQGYTEAFF.

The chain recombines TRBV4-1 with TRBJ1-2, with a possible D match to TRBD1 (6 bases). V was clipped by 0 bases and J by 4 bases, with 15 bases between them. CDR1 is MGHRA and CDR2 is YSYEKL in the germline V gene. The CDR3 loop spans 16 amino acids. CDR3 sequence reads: CASSQDRGRGSYGYTF. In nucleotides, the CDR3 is TGCGCCAGCAGCCAAGATCGGGGCAGGGGTAGCTATGGCTACACCTTC.

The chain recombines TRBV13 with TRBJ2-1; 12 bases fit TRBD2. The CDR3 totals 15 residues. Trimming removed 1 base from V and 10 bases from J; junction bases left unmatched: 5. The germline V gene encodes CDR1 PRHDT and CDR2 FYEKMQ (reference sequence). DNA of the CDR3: TGTGCCAGCAGCTTAGAACTAGCGGGGGGTAGGGAGCAGTTCTTC. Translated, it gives CASSLELAGGREQFF.

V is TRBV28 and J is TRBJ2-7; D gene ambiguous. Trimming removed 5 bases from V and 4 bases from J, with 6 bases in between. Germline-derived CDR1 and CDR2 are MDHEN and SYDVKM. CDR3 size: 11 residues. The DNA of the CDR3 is TGTGCCAGCAGTGATCGGTACGAGCAGTACTTC. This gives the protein CASSDRYEQYF.

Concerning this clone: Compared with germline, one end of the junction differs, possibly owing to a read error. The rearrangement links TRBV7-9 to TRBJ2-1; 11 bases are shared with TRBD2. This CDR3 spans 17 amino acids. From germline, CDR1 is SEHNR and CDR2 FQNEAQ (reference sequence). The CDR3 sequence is CASSCEIAGGSCNEQFF. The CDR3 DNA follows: TGTGCCAGCAGCTGCGAGATAGCGGGAGGGTCCTGCAATGAGCAGTTCTTC. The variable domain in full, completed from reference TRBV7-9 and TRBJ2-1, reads DTGVSQNPRHKITKRGQNVTFRCDPISEHNRLYWYRQTLGQGPEFLTYFQNEAQLEKSRLLSDRFSAERPKGSFSTLEIQRTEQGDSAMYLCASSCEIAGGSCNEQFFGPGTRLTVL.

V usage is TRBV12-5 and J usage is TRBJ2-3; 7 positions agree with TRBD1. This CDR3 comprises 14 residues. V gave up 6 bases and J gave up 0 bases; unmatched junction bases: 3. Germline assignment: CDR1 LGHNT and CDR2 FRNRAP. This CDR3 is CASGRTGSTDTQYF. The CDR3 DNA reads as TGTGCTAGTGGGCGGACAGGAAGCACAGATACGCAGTATTTT.

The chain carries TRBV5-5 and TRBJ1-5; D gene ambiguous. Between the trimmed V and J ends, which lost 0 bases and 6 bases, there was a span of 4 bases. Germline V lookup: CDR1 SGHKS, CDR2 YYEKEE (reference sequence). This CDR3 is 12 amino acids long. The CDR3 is CASSLVGQPQHF. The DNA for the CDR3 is TGTGCCAGCAGCTTGGTGGGTCAGCCCCAGCATTTT.

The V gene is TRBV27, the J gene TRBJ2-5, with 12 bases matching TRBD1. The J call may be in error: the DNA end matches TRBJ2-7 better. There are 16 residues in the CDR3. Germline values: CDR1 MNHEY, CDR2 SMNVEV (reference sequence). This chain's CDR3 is CASSPGTGGRSYEQYF. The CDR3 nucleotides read TGTGCCAGCAGTCCCGGGACAGGGGGCAGATCCTACGAGCAGTACTTC.

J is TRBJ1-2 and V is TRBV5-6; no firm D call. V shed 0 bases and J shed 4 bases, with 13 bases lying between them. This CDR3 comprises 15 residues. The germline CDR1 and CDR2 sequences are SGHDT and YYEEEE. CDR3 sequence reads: CASSLGSSRGYGYTF. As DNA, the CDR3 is TGTGCCAGCAGCTTGGGAAGTTCCCGGGGCTATGGCTACACCTTC.

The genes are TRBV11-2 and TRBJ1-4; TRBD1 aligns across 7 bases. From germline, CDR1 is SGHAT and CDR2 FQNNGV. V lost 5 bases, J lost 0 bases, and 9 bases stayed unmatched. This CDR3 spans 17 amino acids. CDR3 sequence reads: CASSVTGTAATNEKLFF. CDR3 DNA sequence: TGTGCCAGCAGCGTGACCGGGACAGCCGCAACTAATGAAAAACTGTTTTTT.

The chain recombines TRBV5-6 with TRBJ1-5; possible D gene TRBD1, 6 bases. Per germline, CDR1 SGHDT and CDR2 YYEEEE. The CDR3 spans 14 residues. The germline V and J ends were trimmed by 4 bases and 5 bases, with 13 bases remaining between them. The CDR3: CASSRQQGDQPQHF. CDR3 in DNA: TGTGCCAGCAGCCGTCAACAGGGAGATCAGCCCCAGCATTTT.

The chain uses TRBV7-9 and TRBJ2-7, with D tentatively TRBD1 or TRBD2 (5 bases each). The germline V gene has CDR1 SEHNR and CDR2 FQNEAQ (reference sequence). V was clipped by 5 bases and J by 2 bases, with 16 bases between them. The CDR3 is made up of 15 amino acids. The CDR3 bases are TGTGCCAGCAGCCCCCTAGGGGACGGGGCCTACGAGCAGTACTTC. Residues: CASSPLGDGAYEQYF.

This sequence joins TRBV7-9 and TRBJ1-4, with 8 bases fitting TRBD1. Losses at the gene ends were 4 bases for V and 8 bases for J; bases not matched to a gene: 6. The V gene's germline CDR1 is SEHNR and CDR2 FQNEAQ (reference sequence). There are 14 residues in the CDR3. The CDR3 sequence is CASSSGQGSEKLFF. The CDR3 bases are TGTGCCAGCAGCTCTGGACAGGGAAGCGAAAAACTGTTTTTT.